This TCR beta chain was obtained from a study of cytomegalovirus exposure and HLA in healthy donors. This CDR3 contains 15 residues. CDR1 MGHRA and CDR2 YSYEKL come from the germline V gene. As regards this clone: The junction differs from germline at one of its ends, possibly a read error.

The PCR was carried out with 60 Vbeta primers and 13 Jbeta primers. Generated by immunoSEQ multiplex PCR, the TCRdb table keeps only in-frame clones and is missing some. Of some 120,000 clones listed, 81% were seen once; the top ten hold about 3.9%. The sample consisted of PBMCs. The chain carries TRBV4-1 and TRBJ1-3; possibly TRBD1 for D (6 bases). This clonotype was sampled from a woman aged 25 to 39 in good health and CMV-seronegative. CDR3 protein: CASGQVQGPSNTIYF. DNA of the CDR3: TGCGCCAGCGGCCAAGTACAGGGACCTTCAAACACCATATATTTT.